The rows below give T cell receptor beta chains drawn from one sample of a study of CD4 T cells in relation to SARS-CoV-2 and coronaviruses. Produced via immunoSEQ multiplex PCR; TCRdb's table is partial and in-frame only. The sample lists roughly 23,000 clones, under 80% seen once, with around 17% in the top ten. These receptors lack a known antigen. The specimen was CD4+ T cells from PBMCs, cultured in vitro. These receptors were collected from a human donor in good health. The CDR3 runs from the conserved cysteine through the conserved F or W. D genes are given only for firm matches.

V	J	D	CDR3
TRBV14	TRBJ2-7	-	CASSLMGRKGGEQYF
TRBV24-1	TRBJ2-7	-	CATSDSRVDEQYF
TRBV11-2	TRBJ2-7	-	CASSSVRGFYEQYF
TRBV19	TRBJ1-2	-	CASSIDPGRRFNYGYTF
TRBV24-1	TRBJ2-2	-	CATSVGGSTGELFF
TRBV12-3/TRBV12-4	TRBJ2-1	-	CASSSWEVYEQFF
TRBV9	TRBJ1-2	TRBD1	CASSKNPGGGGYTF
TRBV18	TRBJ2-3	-	CASSAGRRGVSDTQYF
TRBV5-1	TRBJ1-1	-	CASSFTPGQNTEAFF
TRBV7-3	TRBJ2-1	TRBD2	CASSSSGRAGYEQFF
TRBV27	TRBJ1-2	TRBD1	CASSLGQGDGYTF
TRBV18	TRBJ1-1	-	CASSPREQGLNTEAFF
TRBV3-1/TRBV3-2	TRBJ1-6	-	CASSQDSRQGSLHF
TRBV11-3	TRBJ2-3	-	CASSSEIAATDTQYF
TRBV10-1	TRBJ2-1	TRBD2	CASSESGIAGNEQFF
TRBV24-1	TRBJ2-3	-	CATSVWQGTEDTQYF
TRBV10-1	TRBJ2-7	TRBD2	CASTYSGRSYEQYF
TRBV18	TRBJ1-4	TRBD1	CASSPQTGKGEKLFF
TRBV9	TRBJ2-3	-	CASSVVGRGTDTQYF
TRBV5-6	TRBJ1-6	-	CASSLGNSPLHF
TRBV5-8	TRBJ1-5	-	CASSLGTGINRLGNQPQHF
TRBV6-5	TRBJ1-6	-	CASRSGVDSPLHF
TRBV29-1	TRBJ2-1	-	CSLVVGASEQFF
TRBV3-1/TRBV3-2	TRBJ1-6	-	CASSQRGGNSPLHF
TRBV5-1	TRBJ1-1	-	CASSLVPKDTEAFF
TRBV29-1	TRBJ1-4	-	CSGRGGASGREKLFF
TRBV10-3	TRBJ2-1	-	CAISEIGGGNEQFF
TRBV9	TRBJ2-1	TRBD2	CASSVTSGSYNEQFF
TRBV5-6	TRBJ2-7	TRBD1	CASSYRDRDDEQYF
TRBV12-3/TRBV12-4	TRBJ2-7	-	CASTLGKEQYF
TRBV18	TRBJ2-5	-	CASSPRAGGQETQYF
TRBV18	TRBJ1-4	TRBD1	CASSPPGQGAREKLFF
TRBV7-3	TRBJ2-3	-	CASSKPSTDTQYF
TRBV5-1	TRBJ1-1	-	CASSLGTPLPNTEAFF
TRBV5-1	TRBJ1-4	-	CASSLATGTTNEKLFF
TRBV7-6	TRBJ2-5	TRBD2	CASSLPGLAGRFFQETQYF
TRBV27	TRBJ2-1	TRBD2	CASRSGLAGVSYNEQFF
TRBV28	TRBJ1-2	-	CASSFPQGLKNYGYTF
TRBV7-8	TRBJ1-1	-	CASSPTGNTEAFF
TRBV7-2	TRBJ2-1	TRBD1	CASSLGQGYEQFF
TRBV27	TRBJ1-2	TRBD1	CASSLSGQGDGYTF
TRBV11-3	TRBJ2-1	TRBD2	CASSIGTSGNNEQFF
TRBV7-9	TRBJ1-4	-	CASSPSRTNEKLFF
TRBV4-1	TRBJ2-7	TRBD1	CASSQGVRGTGDYEQYF
TRBV7-2	TRBJ2-7	TRBD2	CASSLAAGGWEQYF
TRBV24-1	TRBJ2-1	-	CATSDGTRSYNEQFF
TRBV19	TRBJ1-5	-	CASSLSANQPQHF
TRBV9	TRBJ2-7	-	CASSPSGGGQYF
TRBV7-9	TRBJ1-1	-	CASSLQGDTEAFF
TRBV2	TRBJ1-1	-	CASRGQPNTEAFF
TRBV27	TRBJ1-3	-	CASSSKALSGNTIYF
TRBV18	TRBJ2-7	-	CASSPPGNSYEQYF